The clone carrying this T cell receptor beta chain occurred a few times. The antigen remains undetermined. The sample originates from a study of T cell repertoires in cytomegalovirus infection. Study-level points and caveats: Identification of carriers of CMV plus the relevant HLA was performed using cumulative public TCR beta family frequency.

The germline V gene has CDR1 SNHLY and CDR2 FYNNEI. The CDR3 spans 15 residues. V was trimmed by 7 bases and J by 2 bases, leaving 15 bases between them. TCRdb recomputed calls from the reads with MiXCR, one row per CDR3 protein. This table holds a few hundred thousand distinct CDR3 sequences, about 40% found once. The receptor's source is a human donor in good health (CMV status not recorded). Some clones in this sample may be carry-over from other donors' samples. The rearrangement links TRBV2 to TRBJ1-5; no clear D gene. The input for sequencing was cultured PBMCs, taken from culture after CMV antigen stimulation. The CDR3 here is CASKAPASGNQPQHF. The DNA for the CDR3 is TGTGCCAGCAAAGCCCCGGCATCGGGCAATCAGCCCCAGCATTTT.